Listed below are T cell receptor beta chains from one sample, sequenced in a study of blood T cell repertoires in COVID-19. This table comes from immunoSEQ multiplex PCR, and its TCRdb copy is limited to in-frame clones, with some not included. The sample has more than 65,000 clones, around 84% seen once. Sequenced material: peripheral blood. The receptor set was obtained from a woman between 65 and 79 years old with acute or convalescent COVID-19. Both conserved end residues are part of each CDR3. The D gene is left open where the match is weak. Part of the rows lack a size; the others show once, few, many or a class for expanded clones.

v_gene	j_gene	d_gene	abundance	CDR3nt	CDR3aa
TRBV30	TRBJ1-6	-	-	TGTGCCTGGTCAGGGAGGGATAATTCACCCCTCCACTTT	CAWSGRDNSPLHF
TRBV19	TRBJ1-2	TRBD1	-	TGTGCCAGTAACGACAGGGGGCGCGACTATGGCTACACCTTC	CASNDRGRDYGYTF
TRBV2	TRBJ1-2	-	-	TGTGCCAGAGGGGAGAGGGACACGGATAACTATGGCTACACCTTC	CARGERDTDNYGYTF
TRBV7-8	TRBJ2-4	-	once	TGTGCCAGCAGCACCCGGAGCGGGAAAAACATTCAGTACTTC	CASSTRSGKNIQYF
TRBV21-1	TRBJ2-1	-	-	TGTGCCAGCAGCAAAGAAGCACTAGCGCAGAGCTCCTACAATGAGCAGTTCTTC	CASSKEALAQSSYNEQFF
TRBV5-1	TRBJ2-3	TRBD2	-	TGCGCCAGCAGCTTGACTACCGGGACTAGCGGCACAGATACGCAGTATTTT	CASSLTTGTSGTDTQYF
TRBV2	TRBJ1-4	-	-	TGTGCCAGCGAGGGTCTGGGAGCAACTAATGAAAAACTGTTTTTT	CASEGLGATNEKLFF
TRBV5-1	TRBJ1-1	TRBD1	-	TGCGCCAGCAGCCCGGGGGACAGACCTATGAACACTGAAGCTTTCTTT	CASSPGDRPMNTEAFF
TRBV6-1	TRBJ2-1	-	few	TGTGCCAGCAGTGAACTAGGAACGGGCAATGAGCAGTTCTTC	CASSELGTGNEQFF
TRBV4-2	TRBJ2-7	-	-	TGTGCCAGCAGCCCCACAGGGAACTCCTACGAGCAGTACTTC	CASSPTGNSYEQYF
TRBV4-1	TRBJ2-1	-	once	TGCGCCAGCAGCCCCCAGGCGTGGCCCGAACCCAACAATGAGCAGTTCTTC	CASSPQAWPEPNNEQFF
TRBV5-5	TRBJ2-1	-	-	TGTGCCAGCAGCTTGGACGCGGGCTCCTACAATGAGCAGTTCTTC	CASSLDAGSYNEQFF
TRBV6-5	TRBJ1-4	-	-	TGTGCCAGCAGTTACTCTATAGGAGGTGAAAAACTGTTTTTT	CASSYSIGGEKLFF
TRBV5-5	TRBJ2-5	-	few	TGTGCCAGCAGCTTGTCATTATTTGGTGGGGGCGGAGGGACCCAGTACTTC	CASSLSLFGGGGGTQYF